This T cell receptor beta chain was identified during a study of blood T cell repertoires in COVID-19. Individuals drawn from 20 to 30 US areas were about 18 to 95 years old. Participants had their cohort set by participant-reported clinical history. Germline values: CDR1 MDHEN, CDR2 SYDVKM. V was trimmed by 5 bases and J by 2 bases, leaving 18 bases between them. The CDR3 is 16 residues long. Repertoires were generated with immunoSEQ multiplex PCR, while TCRdb's copy carries only in-frame clones and drops some. The sample carries approximately 250,000 clones, around 90% recorded once. Sequencing was carried out using PBMCs or T cells enriched from blood (not recorded which). The sequence was collected from a man in his forties who had been exposed to COVID-19. This chain joins TRBV28 and TRBJ1-1; D may be TRBD1 (6 bases). The CDR3, as DNA: TGTGCCAGCAGTGAAAACAGGGTGAGGCTCAACACTGAAGCTTTCTTT. Protein product: CASSENRVRLNTEAFF.